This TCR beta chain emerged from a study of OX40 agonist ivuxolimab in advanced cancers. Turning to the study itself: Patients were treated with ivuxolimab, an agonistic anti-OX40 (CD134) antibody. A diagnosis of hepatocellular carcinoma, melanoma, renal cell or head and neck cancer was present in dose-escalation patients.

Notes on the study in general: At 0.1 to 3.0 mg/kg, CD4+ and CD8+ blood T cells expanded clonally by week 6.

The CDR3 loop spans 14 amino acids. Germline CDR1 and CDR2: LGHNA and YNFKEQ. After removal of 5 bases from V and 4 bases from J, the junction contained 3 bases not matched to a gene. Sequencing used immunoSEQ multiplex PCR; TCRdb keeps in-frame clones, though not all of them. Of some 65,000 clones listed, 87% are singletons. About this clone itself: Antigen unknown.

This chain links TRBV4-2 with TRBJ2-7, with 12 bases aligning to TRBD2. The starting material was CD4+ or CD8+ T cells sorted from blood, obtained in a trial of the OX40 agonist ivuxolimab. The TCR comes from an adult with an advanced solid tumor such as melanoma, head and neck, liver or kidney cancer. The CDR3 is CASSSSGGAYEQYF. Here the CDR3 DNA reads TGTGCCAGCAGCTCTAGCGGGGGGGCGTACGAGCAGTACTTC.